These T cell receptor beta chains were read from a single sample in a study of OX40 agonist ivuxolimab in advanced cancers. The method was immunoSEQ multiplex PCR; TCRdb's version includes in-frame clones alone and lacks a portion of them. The profile shows tens of thousands of clones, less than 95% of them singletons. The sequences come from CD4+ or CD8+ T cells sorted from blood, collected in a trial of the OX40 agonist ivuxolimab. These receptors all come from an adult with an advanced solid tumor such as melanoma, head and neck, liver or kidney cancer. The CDR3 runs from the conserved cysteine through the conserved F or W. Fields, in order: J gene, clone size, V gene, D gene, CDR3 protein, CDR3 DNA. A D gene is named only where the DNA matches it firmly. Clone size is not always given. Where it is, it says once, few, many or a class for expanded clones.

J: TRBJ2-1; size: NA; V: TRBV27; D: NA; CDR3: CASRTQVSYNEQFF; DNA: TGTGCCAGCAGAACACAGGTGTCCTACAATGAGCAGTTCTTC
J: TRBJ2-3; size: NA; V: TRBV9; D: NA; CDR3: CASSVVVDTDTQYF; DNA: TGTGCCAGCAGCGTAGTTGTGGACACAGATACGCAGTATTTT
J: TRBJ2-7; size: NA; V: TRBV14; D: TRBD1; CDR3: CASSQVGAGGLEVEQYF; DNA: TGTGCCAGCAGCCAAGTCGGGGCAGGGGGCCTCGAGGTCGAGCAGTACTTC
J: TRBJ1-4; size: NA; V: TRBV11-2; D: NA; CDR3: CASSLAQGFLEKLFF; DNA: TGTGCCAGCAGCTTGGCACAGGGTTTTCTCGAAAAACTGTTTTTT
J: TRBJ1-6; size: NA; V: TRBV7-9; D: NA; CDR3: CASSLGTEGNSPLHF; DNA: TGTGCCAGCAGCTTAGGGACGGAAGGTAATTCACCCCTCCACTTT
J: TRBJ2-7; size: NA; V: TRBV7-8; D: TRBD2; CDR3: CASSWPTSGAYYEQYF; DNA: TGTGCCAGCAGCTGGCCGACTAGCGGGGCCTACTACGAGCAGTACTTC
J: TRBJ2-3; size: NA; V: TRBV5-4; D: NA; CDR3: CASLGGANTQYF; DNA: TGTGCCAGCCTCGGCGGTGCCAATACGCAGTATTTT
J: TRBJ2-1; size: NA; V: TRBV15; D: TRBD2; CDR3: CATSRDTSGRWNEQFF; DNA: TGTGCCACCAGCAGAGATACTAGCGGGAGGTGGAATGAGCAGTTCTTC
J: TRBJ2-7; size: NA; V: TRBV28; D: NA; CDR3: CASSLSGSEQYF; DNA: TGTGCCAGCAGTTTATCAGGGAGCGAGCAGTACTTC
J: TRBJ2-7; size: NA; V: TRBV27; D: NA; CDR3: CASSLTDSYEQYF; DNA: TGTGCCAGCAGTTTAACAGATTCCTACGAGCAGTACTTC
J: TRBJ2-2; size: NA; V: TRBV29-1; D: NA; CDR3: CSVGPGPNTGELFF; DNA: TGCAGCGTTGGTCCAGGGCCGAACACCGGGGAGCTGTTTTTT
J: TRBJ2-7; size: NA; V: TRBV13; D: NA; CDR3: CASSSMPSKPYEQYF; DNA: TGTGCCAGCAGCTCTATGCCGTCCAAACCCTACGAGCAGTACTTC
J: TRBJ1-2; size: once; V: TRBV5-4; D: NA; CDR3: CASSLHIGSTYGYTF; DNA: TGTGCCAGCAGCTTGCATATAGGGTCGACCTATGGCTACACCTTC
J: TRBJ1-5; size: NA; V: TRBV5-7; D: NA; CDR3: CASSSVQEGRPQHF; DNA: TGTGCCAGCAGCTCGGTTCAGGAAGGCCGGCCCCAGCATTTT
J: TRBJ2-3; size: NA; V: TRBV27; D: TRBD2; CDR3: CASSLTVGLAGDDTQYF; DNA: TGTGCCAGCAGTTTAACGGTCGGACTAGCGGGTGACGATACGCAGTATTTT
J: TRBJ1-1; size: once; V: TRBV7-2; D: NA; CDR3: CASSLVGTNTEAFF; DNA: TGTGCCAGCAGCTTAGTGGGGACGAACACTGAAGCTTTCTTT
J: TRBJ2-2; size: NA; V: TRBV4-3; D: NA; CDR3: CASSQDLRLGSRELFF; DNA: TGCGCCAGCAGCCAAGATCTGAGATTAGGGTCCCGGGAGCTGTTTTTT
J: TRBJ2-7; size: NA; V: TRBV28; D: TRBD1; CDR3: CASSPPTGESSYEQYF; DNA: TGTGCCAGCAGTCCGCCCACAGGGGAAAGCTCCTACGAGCAGTACTTC
J: TRBJ2-1; size: few; V: TRBV7-2; D: NA; CDR3: CASSLEEGGPYNEQFF; DNA: TGTGCCAGCAGCTTAGAGGAGGGGGGGCCCTACAATGAGCAGTTCTTC
J: TRBJ2-7; size: NA; V: TRBV29-1; D: TRBD1; CDR3: CSVGDSVYEQYF; DNA: TGCAGCGTTGGGGACAGTGTCTACGAGCAGTACTTC
J: TRBJ1-2; size: NA; V: TRBV6-5; D: TRBD1; CDR3: CASSTSNRGGYTF; DNA: TGTGCCAGCAGTACTAGCAACAGGGGAGGCTACACCTTC
J: TRBJ1-2; size: NA; V: TRBV25-1; D: NA; CDR3: CAAGPTEETYGYTF; DNA: TGTGCCGCGGGGCCGACGGAAGAAACCTATGGCTACACCTTC
J: TRBJ2-1; size: NA; V: TRBV19; D: TRBD1; CDR3: CASSIWTGRANEQFF; DNA: TGTGCCAGTAGTATCTGGACAGGTAGGGCCAATGAGCAGTTCTTC
J: TRBJ1-1; size: NA; V: TRBV2; D: NA; CDR3: CASKAETGQANTEAFF; DNA: TGTGCCAGCAAGGCAGAAACCGGGCAGGCGAACACTGAAGCTTTCTTT
J: TRBJ1-3; size: NA; V: TRBV19; D: NA; CDR3: CASSIGRPVSGNTIYF; DNA: TGTGCCAGTAGTATAGGACGGCCCGTCTCTGGAAACACCATATATTTT
J: TRBJ1-2; size: NA; V: TRBV12-2; D: NA; CDR3: CASRLAHEPGQVACGYTF; DNA: TGTGCAAGTCGCTTAGCCCACGAACCGGGACAGGTTGCTTGTGGCTACACCTTC
J: TRBJ2-3; size: NA; V: TRBV28; D: NA; CDR3: CASSFSGEASTDTQYF; DNA: TGTGCCAGCAGTTTTTCAGGGGAGGCCTCCACAGATACGCAGTATTTT
J: TRBJ1-2; size: NA; V: TRBV5-1; D: TRBD1; CDR3: CASSLEPGQGAQGYTF; DNA: TGCGCCAGCAGCTTGGAACCGGGACAGGGGGCACAGGGCTACACCTTC
J: TRBJ2-7; size: NA; V: TRBV7-9; D: TRBD1; CDR3: CASSSQGPWPYEQYF; DNA: TGTGCCAGCAGTTCACAGGGGCCCTGGCCATACGAGCAGTACTTC
J: TRBJ2-1; size: NA; V: TRBV7-9; D: TRBD1; CDR3: CASSRTGGEDNEQFF; DNA: TGTGCCAGCAGCCGTACAGGGGGCGAAGACAATGAGCAGTTCTTC
J: TRBJ2-7; size: NA; V: TRBV28; D: NA; CDR3: CASTGTRAYEQYF; DNA: TGTGCCAGCACAGGGACAAGGGCCTACGAGCAGTACTTC
J: TRBJ2-1; size: NA; V: TRBV4-1; D: TRBD2; CDR3: CASSQEMTSGYNEQFF; DNA: TGCGCCAGCAGCCAAGAAATGACTAGCGGATACAATGAGCAGTTCTTC
J: TRBJ2-3; size: once; V: TRBV7-3; D: NA; CDR3: CASSLSGGTTDTQYF; DNA: TGTGCCAGCAGCTTAAGCGGCGGGACCACAGATACGCAGTATTTT
J: TRBJ2-7; size: NA; V: TRBV5-6; D: NA; CDR3: CASYDRGYEQYF; DNA: TGTGCCAGCTACGACAGAGGCTACGAGCAGTACTTC